The sequence of this TCR beta chain was determined in a study of beta chain features in type 1 diabetes. Trimming shortened V by 6 bases and J by 4 bases, and 15 bases separated the two germline ends. The CDR3 loop spans 13 amino acids. Germline V CDR1 and CDR2: SQVTM, ANQGSEA. Every bit of the isolated RNA underwent reverse transcription, so sequencing read expressed TCRB transcripts. Clones were sequenced by immunoSEQ multiplex PCR, and TCRdb holds only the in-frame ones, with some missing. The sample records under 900,000 clones, 17% being singletons. The chain uses TRBV29-1 and TRBJ1-1; D is ambiguous. Specimen: naive CD4+ T cells from blood. The TCR comes from a woman between 18 and 30 years old in good health. The CDR3 bases are TGCAGCGTCAGAGGACGGCTATTCACTGAAGCTTTCTTT. Protein: CSVRGRLFTEAFF.